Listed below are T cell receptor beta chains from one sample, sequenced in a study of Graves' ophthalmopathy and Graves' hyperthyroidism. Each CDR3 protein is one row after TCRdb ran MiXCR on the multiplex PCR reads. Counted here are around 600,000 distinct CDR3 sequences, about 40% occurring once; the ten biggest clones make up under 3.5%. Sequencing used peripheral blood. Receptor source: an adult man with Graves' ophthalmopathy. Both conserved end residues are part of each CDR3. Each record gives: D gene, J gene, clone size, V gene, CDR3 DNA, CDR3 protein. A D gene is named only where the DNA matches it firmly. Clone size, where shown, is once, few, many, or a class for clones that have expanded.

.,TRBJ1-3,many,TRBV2,TGTGCCAGCAGTGAACAAGTAGGGATCGGAAACACCATATATTTT,CASSEQVGIGNTIYF
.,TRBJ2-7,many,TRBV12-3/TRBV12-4,TGTGCCAGCAGATCGAGGGGATCCTACGAGCAGTACTTC,CASRSRGSYEQYF
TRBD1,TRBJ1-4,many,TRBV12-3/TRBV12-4,TGTGCCAGCAACCGACAGGGGCTGGATGAAAAACTGTTTTTT,CASNRQGLDEKLFF
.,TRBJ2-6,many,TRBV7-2,TGTGCCAGCAGTCGAGGGGTCAGGGGGGCCAACGTCCTGACTTTC,CASSRGVRGANVLTF
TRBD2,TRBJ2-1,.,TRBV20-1,TGCAGTGCTAGAGGACTAGCGGACTCCTACAATGAGCAGTTCTTC,CSARGLADSYNEQFF
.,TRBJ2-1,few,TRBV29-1,TGCAGCGTACTTGATGGGGACGAGCAGTTCTTC,CSVLDGDEQFF
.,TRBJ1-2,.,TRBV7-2,TGTGCCAGCAGTCTGACAGGCTACACCTTC,CASSLTGYTF
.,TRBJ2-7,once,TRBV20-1,TGCAGTTACTCCGACGTTTCCTACGAGCAGTACTTC,CSYSDVSYEQYF
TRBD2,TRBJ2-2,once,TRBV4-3,TGCGCCAGCAGCCAAGATTTGCGGGGGGAATTCGGGGAGCTGTTTTTT,CASSQDLRGEFGELFF
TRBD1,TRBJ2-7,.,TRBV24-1,TGTGCCACCAGTGACTGGACAGGGTTACATGAGCAGTACTTC,CATSDWTGLHEQYF
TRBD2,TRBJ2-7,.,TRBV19,TGTGCCAGTAGTATAGGGCTAGCGGAGGGCTACGAGCAGTACTTC,CASSIGLAEGYEQYF
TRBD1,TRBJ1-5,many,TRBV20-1,TGCAGTGCTAGAATTGACAGGGGGCGGGGGCAGCCCCAGCATTTT,CSARIDRGRGQPQHF
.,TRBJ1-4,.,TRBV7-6,TGTGCCAGCAGCTTAGTTCCCCCGGACGAAAAACTGTTTTTT,CASSLVPPDEKLFF
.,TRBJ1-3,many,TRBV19,TGTGCCAGTAGGTCCCAGGAGTCGGTGGACACCATATATTTT,CASRSQESVDTIYF
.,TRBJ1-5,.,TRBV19,TGTGCCAGTAGCCGAATGGTGGGCGGTCAGCCCCAGCATTTT,CASSRMVGGQPQHF
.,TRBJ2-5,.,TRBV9,TGTGCCAGCAGCCAGGGAGCGAACCTCCAAGAGACCCAGTACTTC,CASSQGANLQETQYF
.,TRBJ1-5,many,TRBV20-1,TGCAGTGCTAGCGTGGGGGGGAGCAATCAGCCCCAGCATTTT,CSASVGGSNQPQHF
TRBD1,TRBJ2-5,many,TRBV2,TGTGCCAGCAGTGAGGACAGGGTGGAGACCCAGTACTTC,CASSEDRVETQYF
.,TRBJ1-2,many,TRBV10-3,TGTGCCATCAGTGAGGCTGGTCCGCTCTATGGCTACACCTTC,CAISEAGPLYGYTF
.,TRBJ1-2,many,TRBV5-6,TGTGCCAGCAGGGATCAAGGTGGCTACACCTTC,CASRDQGGYTF
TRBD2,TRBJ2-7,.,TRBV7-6,TGTGCCAGCAGCCCTCAGGCAGGGACTAGCGGGGGCTACGAGCAGTACTTC,CASSPQAGTSGGYEQYF
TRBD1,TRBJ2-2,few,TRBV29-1,TGCAGCGTTGAAGCTCGGGACAGTAACACCGGGGAGCTGTTTTTT,CSVEARDSNTGELFF
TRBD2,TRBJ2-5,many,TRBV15,TGTGCCACCAGCAGAGAACGGGGGGGAGAGACCCAGTACTTC,CATSRERGGETQYF
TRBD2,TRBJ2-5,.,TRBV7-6,TGTGCCAGCAGCTTGACTAGCGGGAGACGTATCGGAGAGACCCAGTACTTC,CASSLTSGRRIGETQYF
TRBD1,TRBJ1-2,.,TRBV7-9,TGTGCCAGCATCACAGGGGGATATGGCTACACCTTC,CASITGGYGYTF
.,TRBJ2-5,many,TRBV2,TGTGCCAGCAGCATGGGGAGGGAGACCCAGTACTTC,CASSMGRETQYF
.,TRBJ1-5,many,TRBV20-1,TGCAGTGCTAGGGCATCGTTGAATAGCAATCAGCCCCAGCATTTT,CSARASLNSNQPQHF
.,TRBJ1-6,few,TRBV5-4,TGTGCCAGCAGCTACACAGGGTCAAATTCACCCCTCCACTTT,CASSYTGSNSPLHF
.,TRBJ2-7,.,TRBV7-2,TGTGCCAGCAGCTTAGTTTCCGGGCGGGACTCCTACGAGCAGTACTTC,CASSLVSGRDSYEQYF
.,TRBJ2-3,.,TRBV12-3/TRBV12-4,TGTGCCAGCAGTTACAGTACAGGGAAGGATACGCAGTATTTT,CASSYSTGKDTQYF
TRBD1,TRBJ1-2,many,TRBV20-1,TGCAGTGCTAGTATAGGACAGGAGTCCTATGGCTACACCTTC,CSASIGQESYGYTF
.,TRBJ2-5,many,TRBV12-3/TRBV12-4,TGTGCCAGCAGTTCCCGACAGACACAAGAGACCCAGTACTTC,CASSSRQTQETQYF
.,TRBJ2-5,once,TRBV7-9,TGTGCCAGCATCTATTCCACAGAAGAGACCCAGTACTTC,CASIYSTEETQYF
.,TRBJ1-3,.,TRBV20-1,TGCAGTGCGCGGATTGGAAACACCATATATTTT,CSARIGNTIYF
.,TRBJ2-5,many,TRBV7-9,TGTGCCAGCAGCTTCGGGGGGCCAGGGACCCAGTACTTC,CASSFGGPGTQYF
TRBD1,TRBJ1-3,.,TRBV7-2,TGTGCCAGCAGCATATGGACAGGGGGAAACACCATATATTTT,CASSIWTGGNTIYF
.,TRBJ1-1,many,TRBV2,TGTGCCAGCAGTGGGAGAGGCTGGACTGAAGCTTTCTTT,CASSGRGWTEAFF
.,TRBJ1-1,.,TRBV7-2,TGTGCCAGCAGCAAATCCAGACAGTACACCATGAACACTGAAGCTTTCTTT,CASSKSRQYTMNTEAFF
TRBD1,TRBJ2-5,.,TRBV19,TGTGCCAGTAGCCCGACAGGGGGCCGTCGTGAGACCCAGTACTTC,CASSPTGGRRETQYF
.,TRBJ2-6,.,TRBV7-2,TGTGCCAGCAGTTACTACAGGGCTGCTGGGGCCAACGTCCTGACTTTC,CASSYYRAAGANVLTF
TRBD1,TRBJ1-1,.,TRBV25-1,TGTGCCTGGAGTGGCCCGGACAGGGGTGAAGCTTTCTTT,CAWSGPDRGEAFF
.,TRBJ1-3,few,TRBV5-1,TGCGCCAGCAGCCCACTTAACTCTGGAAACACCATATATTTT,CASSPLNSGNTIYF
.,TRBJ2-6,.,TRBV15,TGTGCCACCAGCGAGGGACGAGGACTAAACACTGAAGCTTTC,CATSEGRGLNTEAF
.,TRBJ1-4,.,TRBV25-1,TGTGCCAGCGTCGAGGGCCCCAGGGAGGAAAAACTGTTTTTT,CASVEGPREEKLFF
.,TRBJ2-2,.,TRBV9,TGTGCCAGCAGCCAAGAAGGGGGAGCGAACACCGGGGAGCTGTTTTTT,CASSQEGGANTGELFF
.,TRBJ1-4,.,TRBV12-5,TGTGCCAGCAGTTCCAGGGAGGTATTTGAAAAACTGTTTTTT,CASSSREVFEKLFF
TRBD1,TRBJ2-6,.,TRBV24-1,TGTACCACCCCACGAGGGGGCGCTGGGGCCAACGTCCTGACTTTC,CTTPRGGAGANVLTF
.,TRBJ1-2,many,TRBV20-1,TGCAGTGCTAGAGATCCAGGGAGAGATGGCTACACCTTC,CSARDPGRDGYTF
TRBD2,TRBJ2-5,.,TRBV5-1,TGCGCCAGCAGCCTAACTAGCGTACCGTACCAAGAGACCCAGTACTTC,CASSLTSVPYQETQYF
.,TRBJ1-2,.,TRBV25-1,TGTGCCAGCAGCGTCCCCAGGAGTTCGGATGGCTACACCTTC,CASSVPRSSDGYTF
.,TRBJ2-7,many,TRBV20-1,TGCAGTGCTAGGACAGGCCTTACCCACGAGCAGTACTTC,CSARTGLTHEQYF
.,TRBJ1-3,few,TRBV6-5,TGTGCCAGCAGTTACGATAGACAGACTGGAAACACCATATATTTT,CASSYDRQTGNTIYF
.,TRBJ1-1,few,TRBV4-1,TGCGCCAGCCGAGGACAGAGCATTGAAGCTTTCTTT,CASRGQSIEAFF
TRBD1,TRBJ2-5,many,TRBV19,TGTGCCAGTAGTTCGGACAGGGCAGAGACCCAGTACTTC,CASSSDRAETQYF
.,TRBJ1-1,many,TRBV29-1,TGCAGCGTTGAAGAGGTCGCAGTGAACACTGAAGCTTTCTTT,CSVEEVAVNTEAFF
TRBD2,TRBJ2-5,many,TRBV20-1,TGCAGTGCTGTCAAGCGGGAGCGTCCGGAGACCCAGTACTTC,CSAVKRERPETQYF
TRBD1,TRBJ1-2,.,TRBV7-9,TGTGCCAGCAGCTTGGACAGGGGGCCTCGGAAGAGCTACACCTTC,CASSLDRGPRKSYTF